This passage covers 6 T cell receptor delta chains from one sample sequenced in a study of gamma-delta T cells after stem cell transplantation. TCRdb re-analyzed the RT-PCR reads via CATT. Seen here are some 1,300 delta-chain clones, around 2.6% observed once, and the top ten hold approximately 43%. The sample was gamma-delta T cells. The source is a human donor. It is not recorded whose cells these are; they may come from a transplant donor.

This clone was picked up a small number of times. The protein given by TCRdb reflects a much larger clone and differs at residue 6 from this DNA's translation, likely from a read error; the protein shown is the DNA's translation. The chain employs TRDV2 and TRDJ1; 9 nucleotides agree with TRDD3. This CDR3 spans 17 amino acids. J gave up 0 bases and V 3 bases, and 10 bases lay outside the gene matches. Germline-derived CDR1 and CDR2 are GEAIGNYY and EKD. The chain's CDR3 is CACDLTTGGDNTDKLIF. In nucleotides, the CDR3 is TGTGCCTGTGACCTTACCACTGGGGGAGACAACACCGATAAACTCATCTTT.

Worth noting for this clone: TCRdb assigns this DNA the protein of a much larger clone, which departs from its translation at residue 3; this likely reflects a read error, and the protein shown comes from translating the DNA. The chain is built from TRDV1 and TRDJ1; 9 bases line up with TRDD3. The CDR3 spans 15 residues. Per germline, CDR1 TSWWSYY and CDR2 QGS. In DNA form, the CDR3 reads TGTGCTCCTGGGGAACCACCGGGGGATACCAAGAAACTCATCTTT. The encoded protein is CAPGEPPGDTKKLIF.

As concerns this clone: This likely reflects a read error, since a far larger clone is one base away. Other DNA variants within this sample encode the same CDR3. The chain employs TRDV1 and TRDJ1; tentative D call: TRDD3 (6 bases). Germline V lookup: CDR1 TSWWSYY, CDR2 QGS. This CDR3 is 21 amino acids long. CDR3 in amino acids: CALGDDLRGLHRGTADDKLIF. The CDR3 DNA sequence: TGTGCCCTTGGGGACGACCTGAGAGGCCTCCACCGGGGGACTGCGGACGATAAACTCATCTTT.

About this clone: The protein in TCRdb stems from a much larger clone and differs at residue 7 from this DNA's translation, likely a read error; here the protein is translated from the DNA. The chain's CDR3 is CACDTVFRTGGLYTDKLIF. In DNA, the CDR3 is TGTGCCTGTGACACCGTTTTTCGTACTGGGGGATTATACACCGATAAACTCATCTTT. V and J are TRDV2 and TRDJ1, with 10 bases identical to TRDD3. There are 19 residues in the CDR3. Germline V gene data show CDR1 as GEAIGNYY and CDR2 as EKD. Trimming cost V 0 bases and J 0 bases; bases outside gene matches: 12.

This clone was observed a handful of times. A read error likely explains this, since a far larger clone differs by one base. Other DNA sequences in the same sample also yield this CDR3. The CDR3 region has the DNA TGTGCTCTTGGGGAATTCCGACGGCCTTCCCCGGCCGGGGGACTACCCCTGATCTTC. Its protein product is CALGEFRRPSPAGGLPLIF. The chain links TRDV1 to TRDJ4; D might be TRDD2 or TRDD3, each matching 6 bases. The CDR3 runs to 19 residues. Germline-derived CDR1 and CDR2 are TSWWSYY and QGS.

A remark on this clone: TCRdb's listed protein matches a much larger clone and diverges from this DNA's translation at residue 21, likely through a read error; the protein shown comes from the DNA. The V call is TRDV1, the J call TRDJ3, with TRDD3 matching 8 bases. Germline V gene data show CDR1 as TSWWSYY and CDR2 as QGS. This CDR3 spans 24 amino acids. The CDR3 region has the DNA TGTGCTCTTGGGGCCCTAGTATCTACACTTACTGGGGGTCTTAGCTCCTGGGACACCCGACGGATGTTTTTC. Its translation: CALGALVSTLTGGLSSWDTRRMFF.